This TCR beta chain was obtained from a study of blood T cell repertoires in COVID-19. Study at large: Acute-phase and convalescent COVID-19 samples originated in the United States, Italy and Spain. The analysed material was cDNA or gDNA that came from T cells, B-cell-depleted T cells, or PBMCs.

Participants came from about 24 US areas, aged about 18 to 90 years. Donors were grouped by their self-reported clinical history. Germline CDR1 and CDR2: SGDLS and YYNGEE. This CDR3 contains 13 residues. The germline V and J ends were trimmed by 0 bases and 4 bases, with 7 bases remaining between them. Measured with immunoSEQ multiplex PCR; TCRdb has only the in-frame clones, and not every one. The profile covers 320,000 or so clones, with roughly 84% appearing a single time and roughly 0.94% taken by the ten largest. The chain combines TRBV9 with TRBJ1-2; D unclear. The TCR sequence derives from a woman under 40 who had recovered from COVID-19. The sample consisted of PBMCs or T cells enriched from blood (not recorded which). The CDR3 DNA follows: TGTGCCAGCAGCGTAGATCGGGGCTATGGCTACACCTTC. Its translation is CASSVDRGYGYTF.